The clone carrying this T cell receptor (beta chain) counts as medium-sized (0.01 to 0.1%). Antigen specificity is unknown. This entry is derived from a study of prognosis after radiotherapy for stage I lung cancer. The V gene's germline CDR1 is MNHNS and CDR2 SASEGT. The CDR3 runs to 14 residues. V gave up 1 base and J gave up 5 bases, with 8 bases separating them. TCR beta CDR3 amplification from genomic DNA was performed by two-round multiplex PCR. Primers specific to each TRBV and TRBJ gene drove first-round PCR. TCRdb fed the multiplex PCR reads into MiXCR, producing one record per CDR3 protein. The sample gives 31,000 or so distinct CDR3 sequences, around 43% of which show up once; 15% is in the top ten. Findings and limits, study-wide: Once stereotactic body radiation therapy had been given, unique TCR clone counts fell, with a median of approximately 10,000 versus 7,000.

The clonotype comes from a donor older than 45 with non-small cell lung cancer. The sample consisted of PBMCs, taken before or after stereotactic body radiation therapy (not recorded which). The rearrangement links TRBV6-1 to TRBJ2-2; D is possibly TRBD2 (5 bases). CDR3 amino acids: CASSEVSGTGELFF. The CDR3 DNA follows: TGTGCCAGCAGTGAAGTCAGCGGTACCGGGGAGCTGTTTTTT.